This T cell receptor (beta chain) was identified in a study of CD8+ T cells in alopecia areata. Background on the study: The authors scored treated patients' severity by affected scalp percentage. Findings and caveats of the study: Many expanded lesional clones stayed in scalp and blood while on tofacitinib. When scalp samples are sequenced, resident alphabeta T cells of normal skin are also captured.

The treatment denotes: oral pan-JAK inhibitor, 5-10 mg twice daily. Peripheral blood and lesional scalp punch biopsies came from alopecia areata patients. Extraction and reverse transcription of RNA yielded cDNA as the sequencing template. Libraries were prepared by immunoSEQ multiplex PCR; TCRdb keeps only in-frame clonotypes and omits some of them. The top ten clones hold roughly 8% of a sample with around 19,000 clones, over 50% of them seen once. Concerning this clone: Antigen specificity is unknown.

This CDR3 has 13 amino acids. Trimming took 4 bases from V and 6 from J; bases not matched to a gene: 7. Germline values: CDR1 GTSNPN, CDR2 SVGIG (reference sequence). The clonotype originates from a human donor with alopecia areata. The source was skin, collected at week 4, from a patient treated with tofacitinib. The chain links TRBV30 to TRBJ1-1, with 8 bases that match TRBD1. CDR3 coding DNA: TGTGCCTGGACCAAAGACAGGGGTGCTGAAGCTTTCTTT. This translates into CAWTKDRGAEAFF.